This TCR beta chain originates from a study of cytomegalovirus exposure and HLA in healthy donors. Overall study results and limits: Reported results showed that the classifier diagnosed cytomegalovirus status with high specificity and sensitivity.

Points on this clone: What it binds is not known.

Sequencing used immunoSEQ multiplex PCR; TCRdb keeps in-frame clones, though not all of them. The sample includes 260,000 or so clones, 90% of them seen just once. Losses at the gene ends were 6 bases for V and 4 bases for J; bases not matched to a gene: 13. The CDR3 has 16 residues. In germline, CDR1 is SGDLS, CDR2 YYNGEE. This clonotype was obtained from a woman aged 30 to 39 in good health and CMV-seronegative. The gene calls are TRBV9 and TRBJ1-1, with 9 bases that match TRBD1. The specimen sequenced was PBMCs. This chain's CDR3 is CASTDWTGAWGTEAFF. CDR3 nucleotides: TGTGCCAGCACGGACTGGACAGGGGCTTGGGGCACTGAAGCTTTCTTT.